This is a list of T cell receptor beta chains from one sample in a study of T cell changes during pregnancy in multiple sclerosis. Profiling relied on immunoSEQ multiplex PCR, and the TCRdb table lists in-frame clones only, not all of them. The repertoire holds 40,000 to 45,000 clones, with around 90% as singletons. The sequenced sample was CD4+ T cells from peripheral blood mononuclear cells, obtained before pregnancy. The receptors stem from a female donor with multiple sclerosis, enrolled in a pregnancy study. The CDR3 runs from the conserved cysteine through the conserved F or W. A D gene is named only where the DNA matches it firmly. Part of the rows lack a size; the others show once, few, many or a class for expanded clones.

j_gene | len | d_gene | v_gene | abundance | CDR3nt | CDR3aa
TRBJ1-1 | 15 | - | TRBV1 | - | TGCACCAGCAGCCAAGACGAGACAGGGAAGACTGAAGCTTTCTTT | CTSSQDETGKTEAFF
TRBJ2-5 | 13 | - | TRBV7-3 | - | TGTGCCAGCAGTGCGGGGCTACAAGAGACCCAGTACTTC | CASSAGLQETQYF
TRBJ2-7 | 14 | TRBD1 | TRBV5-1 | - | TGCGCCAGCAGCCTGAGAGGGGGCGCGTCCGAGCAGTACTTC | CASSLRGGASEQYF
TRBJ2-7 | 15 | TRBD1 | TRBV5-1 | - | TGCGCCAGCAGCTCGAACCGGGACAGGGGCGCCGAGCAGTACTTC | CASSSNRDRGAEQYF
TRBJ1-2 | 14 | TRBD1 | TRBV19 | - | TGTGCCAGTAGGGGGACAGGAACATTCTATGGCTACACCTTC | CASRGTGTFYGYTF
TRBJ2-7 | 11 | TRBD1 | TRBV2 | - | TGTGCCAGCGGGACAGGGTACGAGCAGTACTTC | CASGTGYEQYF
TRBJ1-3 | 15 | TRBD1 | TRBV5-4 | - | TGTGCCAGCAGCCTGGAGACAGGGTCCGGAAACACCATATATTTT | CASSLETGSGNTIYF
TRBJ2-3 | 14 | TRBD2 | TRBV5-4 | - | TGTGCCAGCAGATCCACTAGCGGCGCAGATACGCAGTATTTT | CASRSTSGADTQYF
TRBJ2-7 | 11 | - | TRBV18 | - | TGTGCCAGCTCACCGACGGGGGAGCAGTACTTC | CASSPTGEQYF
TRBJ1-2 | 14 | - | TRBV5-6 | few | TGTGCCAGCAGCCGATACAGGGTTAACTATGGCTACACCTTC | CASSRYRVNYGYTF
TRBJ2-4 | 14 | - | TRBV7-2 | - | TGTGCCAGCAGCCCCCTCGTAGCCAAAAACATTCAGTACTTC | CASSPLVAKNIQYF
TRBJ1-2 | 14 | TRBD1 | TRBV18 | - | TGTGCCAGCTCACCCGGACAGGAGTACTATGGCTACACCTTC | CASSPGQEYYGYTF
TRBJ1-1 | 14 | - | TRBV7-3 | - | TGTGCCAGCAGCCTTCGCCAATCCAGGGCACGAGCTTTCTTT | CASSLRQSRARAFF
TRBJ2-7 | 12 | - | TRBV5-1 | - | TGCGCCAGCAGCTCCACAGTTTACGAGCAGTACTTC | CASSSTVYEQYF
TRBJ2-1 | 13 | TRBD2 | TRBV7-2 | - | TGTGCCAGCAGCTTATCAGCGGGGGGTGAGCAGTTCTTC | CASSLSAGGEQFF
TRBJ2-2 | 14 | TRBD1 | TRBV9 | - | TGTGCCAGCAGCGAGGGGACAGGTGCCGGGGAGCTGTTTTTT | CASSEGTGAGELFF
TRBJ2-7 | 12 | - | TRBV6-1 | - | TGTGCCAGCAGTGGGCAGGGCTACGAGCAGTACTTC | CASSGQGYEQYF
TRBJ1-1 | 17 | TRBD1 | TRBV2 | - | TGTGCCAGCAGGTGGGGACAGGCTGGGACACTGAGGACTGAAGCTTTCTTT | CASRWGQAGTLRTEAFF
TRBJ2-7 | 13 | - | TRBV29-1 | - | TGCAGCGTTGAGAGGCAGCTTGTTGGCGAGCAGTACTTC | CSVERQLVGEQYF
TRBJ1-6 | 15 | TRBD1 | TRBV18 | - | TGTGCCAGCTCACCACGGGACAGACAAAATTCACCCCTCCACTTT | CASSPRDRQNSPLHF
TRBJ1-1 | 14 | - | TRBV6-6 | - | TGTGCCAGCAGTTACTCGCGCATGAACACTGAAGCTTTCTTT | CASSYSRMNTEAFF
TRBJ1-1 | 11 | - | TRBV29-1 | few | TGCAGCGTTGATAGCGAGGCTGAAGCTTTCTTT | CSVDSEAEAFF
TRBJ2-7 | 15 | - | TRBV7-2 | - | TGTGCCAGCAGTCCGCTGCGGACTCCGTTGGGGGAGCAGTACTTC | CASSPLRTPLGEQYF
TRBJ2-1 | 13 | - | TRBV19 | - | TGTGCCAGTAGCGGGACCCAGGGGGGTGAGCAGTTCTTC | CASSGTQGGEQFF
TRBJ2-7 | 15 | - | TRBV11-2 | - | TGTGCCAGCAGCCCCCAGGCGACCCCGGTGGACGAGCAGTACTTC | CASSPQATPVDEQYF
TRBJ1-5 | 15 | - | TRBV6-5 | - | TGTGCCAGCAGTTACTCGAGCGGAGGGCATCAGCCCCAGCATTTT | CASSYSSGGHQPQHF
TRBJ1-2 | 14 | - | TRBV7-2 | - | TGTGCCAGCAGCTTAGTCCAGGGCTTAGATGGCTACACCTTC | CASSLVQGLDGYTF
TRBJ1-3 | 16 | TRBD1 | TRBV18 | - | TGTGCCAGCTCACCACCGAAGACAGGGTCTGGAAACACCATATATTTT | CASSPPKTGSGNTIYF
TRBJ2-1 | 16 | TRBD2 | TRBV29-1 | - | TGCAGCGCTACTCCAAAACTAGCGGGGTTCTACAATGAGCAGTTCTTC | CSATPKLAGFYNEQFF
TRBJ2-1 | 18 | TRBD2 | TRBV12-5 | - | TGTGCTAGTGGTTTGGCCTTAGGGACCGGGGGGGCCAGCAATGAGCAGTTCTTC | CASGLALGTGGASNEQFF
TRBJ2-7 | 15 | TRBD1 | TRBV6-5 | - | TGTGCCAGCAGTTTGGGACAGGGGACCGCCTACGAGCAGTACTTC | CASSLGQGTAYEQYF
TRBJ1-4 | 16 | TRBD1 | TRBV7-2 | - | TGTGCCAGCAGCCCGGCGGGGGGACAGGGTAGGGTAAAACTGTTTTTT | CASSPAGGQGRVKLFF
TRBJ1-2 | 14 | - | TRBV14 | - | TGTGCCAGCAGCCCAGGGTACGGGCTGGGCGGCTACACCTTC | CASSPGYGLGGYTF
TRBJ1-2 | 15 | TRBD1 | TRBV7-2 | - | TGTGCCAGCAGCTCGGGACAGATGACCTTCTATGGCTACACCTTC | CASSSGQMTFYGYTF
TRBJ2-5 | 14 | TRBD2 | TRBV18 | - | TGTGCCAGCTCCCCCGGGGGGGACCAAGAGACCCAGTACTTC | CASSPGGDQETQYF
TRBJ1-1 | 13 | - | TRBV5-6 | few | TGTGCCAGCAGCTCCTATACGGGGATCATGGCTTTCTTT | CASSSYTGIMAFF
TRBJ1-1 | 13 | - | TRBV19 | few | TGTGCCAGTGGTCAGGGCTTGAACACTGAAGCTTTCTTT | CASGQGLNTEAFF
TRBJ2-7 | 13 | - | TRBV6-5 | - | TGTGCCAGCAGTTACGGCAACTCCTACGAGCAGTACTTC | CASSYGNSYEQYF
TRBJ1-1 | 13 | - | TRBV19 | - | TGTGCCAGTAGTATAGAGTTACCAGGGGAAGCTTTCTTT | CASSIELPGEAFF
TRBJ2-6 | 16 | - | TRBV29-1 | - | TGCAGCGCCCGTTCGGGTGTAAGCTCTGGGGCCAACGTCCTGACTTTC | CSARSGVSSGANVLTF
TRBJ1-2 | 15 | TRBD1 | TRBV6-5 | - | TGTGCCAGCAAGAGACAGGGGGCGGCCGACTATGGCTACACCTTC | CASKRQGAADYGYTF
TRBJ2-7 | 15 | - | TRBV6-1 | - | TGTGCCAGCAGTGAAAACACCCCCCCCATCTACGAGCAGTACTTC | CASSENTPPIYEQYF
TRBJ1-2 | 14 | TRBD1 | TRBV15 | - | TGTGCCACCAGCAGAGTAGGGGGCGACGGGGGCTACACCTTC | CATSRVGGDGGYTF
TRBJ2-5 | 16 | TRBD2 | TRBV19 | - | TGTGCCAGTAGTATAGGACTAGCGGGGGAGTGGGAGACCCAGTACTTC | CASSIGLAGEWETQYF
TRBJ1-1 | 15 | - | TRBV9 | - | TGTGCCAGCAGCCCGACAAACCGTCAGAACACTGAAGCTTTCTTT | CASSPTNRQNTEAFF
TRBJ2-3 | 14 | TRBD2 | TRBV29-1 | - | TGCAGCGGGCGGACTAGCGGACTCACAGATACGCAGTATTTT | CSGRTSGLTDTQYF